The clone carrying this TCR beta chain came up a few times. Its target is not known. These data come from a study of T-cell reconstitution after alpha-beta-depleted transplantation in children. Regarding the study as a whole: Newly generated T cells supplied most T-cell counts and diversity one year post-transplant. After transplant, high TCRbeta diversity at day 60 in some patients arose from surviving recipient T cells and thymic progenitors. It was reported that alpha-beta T cells came from several hundred expanded graft clones (about two months after transplant).

The authors prepared the TCRbeta library with unique molecular identifiers. One entry per CDR3 protein, called by TCRdb with MiXCR from the PCR reads. The table includes nearly 350,000 distinct CDR3 sequences, 15% to 20% detected once. The TCR comes from a male patient aged 2 to 10 who had a stem cell transplant for acute lymphoblastic leukemia, so the T cells may come from the graft donor. Sequenced material: PBMCs, mostly from graft donor cells, taken 360 days after TCRalphabeta/CD19-depleted stem cell transplant.

This chain's CDR3 is CSATTGVGNQPQHF. The CDR3, as DNA: TGCAGTGCTACTACAGGGGTCGGCAATCAGCCCCAGCATTTT. This rearrangement joins TRBV20-1 to TRBJ1-5, with 7 bases fitting TRBD1. In germline, CDR1 is DFQATT, CDR2 SNEGSKA (reference sequence). CDR3 length equals 14 residues. The V gene end was trimmed by 4 bases and the J gene end by 2 bases; junction bases not matched to a gene: 5.